The clone carrying this TCR beta chain appeared once. The CDR3 has 14 amino acids. Germline V gene data show CDR1 as SGHVS and CDR2 as FQNEAQ. V lost 5 bases, J lost 3 bases, and 10 bases lay in between. Clones were sequenced by immunoSEQ multiplex PCR, and TCRdb holds only the in-frame ones, with some missing. The table includes tens of thousands of clones, roughly 86% detected once. This record comes from a study of PD-L1 blockade in urothelial cancer. In the study overall: The patients' atezolizumab therapy, 1,200 mg intravenously every 3 weeks, started in the mid-2010s.

This TCR was recovered from a man aged 50 or older with urothelial cancer. V gene TRBV7-8 combines with J gene TRBJ1-4, with no clear D. Sequenced material: PBMCs, taken around atezolizumab (anti-PD-L1) treatment. CDR3 amino acids: CASSRLGANEKLFF. CDR3 nucleotide sequence: TGTGCCAGCAGCCGCCTAGGTGCTAATGAAAAACTGTTTTTT.